This is a list of T cell receptor beta chains from one sample in a study of T cells in Graves' hyperthyroidism and ophthalmopathy. Each CDR3 protein gets one entry after TCRdb re-called the multiplex PCR reads with MiXCR. The table has 550,000 to 800,000 distinct CDR3 sequences, roughly 15% seen once. The material sequenced was blood. The receptors were sampled from a man aged 18 to 30 with Graves' hyperthyroidism. CDR3s include the opening cysteine and the closing phenylalanine or tryptophan. The D gene is left open where the match is weak. The size of a clone is reported for some rows only, either as once, few or many, or as a class for expanded clones.

TRBD1 few TRBJ2-7 TRBV15 TGTGCCACCAGCAGAGATAGGGGACAGGGGAACGAGCAGTACTTC CATSRDRGQGNEQYF
NA NA TRBJ2-1 TRBV29-1 TGCAGCGCCCAGGGGCCGGACAGATACTACAATGAGCAGTTCTTC CSAQGPDRYYNEQFF
TRBD1 few TRBJ2-5 TRBV6-1 TGTGCCAGCAGTGGGACAGGGCCCGAAGAGACCCAGTACTTC CASSGTGPEETQYF
TRBD2 NA TRBJ2-3 TRBV28 TGTGCCAGCAGTTTGGGATTAGCGGGAGAAGGCACAGATACGCAGTATTTT CASSLGLAGEGTDTQYF
NA few TRBJ2-7 TRBV13 TGTGCCAGCAGCTTAATTGGGGAGAGCTCCTACGAGCAGTACTTC CASSLIGESSYEQYF
NA NA TRBJ2-1 TRBV19 TGTGCCAGTAGTATTAGGGTAGGTGAGCAGTTCTTC CASSIRVGEQFF
TRBD1 few TRBJ2-7 TRBV9 TGTGCCAGCAGTAGGGACAGGGGTCCGGGCGAGCAGTACTTC CASSRDRGPGEQYF
NA many TRBJ2-7 TRBV7-9 TGTGCCACCTCCCGGGATAGCGGATCCTACGAGCAGTACTTC CATSRDSGSYEQYF
NA few TRBJ2-5 TRBV2 TGTGCCAGCAGTGGACATCCCGGAGAGACCCAGTACTTC CASSGHPGETQYF
TRBD2 NA TRBJ2-2 TRBV24-1 TGTGCCACCAAGCGGGAGGGCGCCGGGGAGCTGTTTTTT CATKREGAGELFF
NA NA TRBJ1-6 TRBV2 TGTGCCAGCAGGGTCCGGGCCGAAGGGCCACCCCTCCACTTT CASRVRAEGPPLHF
NA many TRBJ2-3 TRBV7-9 TGTGCCAGCAGCTTAGGGGCCAACATCGGCACAGATACGCAGTATTTT CASSLGANIGTDTQYF
NA many TRBJ1-1 TRBV5-1 TGCGCCAGCGGAGGGGGGAACACTGAAGCTTTCTTT CASGGGNTEAFF
NA NA TRBJ1-1 TRBV15 TGTGCCACCAGCCGGAGGAACACTGAAGCTTTCTTT CATSRRNTEAFF
NA many TRBJ2-7 TRBV28 TGTGCCAGCAGTTTCGTCCACGAGCAGTACTTC CASSFVHEQYF
NA many TRBJ1-3 TRBV2 TGTGCCAGCAGTGAATGGGGGGCCATATATTTT CASSEWGAIYF
NA many TRBJ2-7 TRBV27 TGTGCCAGCAGTTTATACGGGGGGCGGGAGTACGAGCAGTACTTC CASSLYGGREYEQYF
TRBD2 NA TRBJ2-7 TRBV28 TGTGCCAGCACCACCGGGGGACTAGCGGGATCCTACGAGCAGTACTTC CASTTGGLAGSYEQYF